Listed here are 29 T cell receptor beta chains from one sample, sequenced in a study of T cell repertoires in cytomegalovirus infection. Their target antigens are unknown. TCRdb called the reads again in MiXCR, with one record for every CDR3 protein. Found here are over 100,000 distinct CDR3 sequences, over 9.5% of them singletons; the top ten hold roughly 29%. Input material: PBMCs, sequenced either directly or after in vitro stimulation (not recorded which). The receptors come from a human donor in good health (CMV status not recorded). Some clones in this sample may be carry-over from other donors' samples.

At least ten counts were recorded for this clonotype. The chain carries TRBV7-2 and TRBJ1-1; 9 nucleotides line up with TRBD1. Losses at the gene ends were 5 bases for V and 4 bases for J; bases not matched to a gene: 8. The CDR3 consists of 15 residues. Germline loops: CDR1 SGHTA, CDR2 FQGNSA. The CDR3 loop is CASSLRTGVGTEAFF. Here the CDR3 DNA reads TGTGCCAGCAGCCTCCGGACAGGGGTGGGCACTGAAGCTTTCTTT.

This clonotype was observed many times. The chain uses TRBV7-6 and TRBJ2-1; D remains unclear. The V gene's germline CDR1 is SGHVS and CDR2 FNYEAQ. The CDR3 spans 13 residues. V was trimmed by 4 bases and J by 5 bases, leaving 9 bases between them. CDR3 sequence (DNA): TGTGCCAGCAGCTCCTGGTCTAACAATGAGCAGTTCTTC. As protein: CASSSWSNNEQFF.

This clonotype appeared a few times. The chain recombines TRBV28 with TRBJ2-7; D not resolved. The CDR3 covers 12 residues. Between the trimmed V and J ends, which lost 6 bases and 3 bases, there was a span of 9 bases. The germline gives CDR1 MDHEN, CDR2 SYDVKM. CDR3 amino acids: CASSPPIYEQYF. The CDR3 region has the DNA TGTGCCAGCAGCCCACCGATCTACGAGCAGTACTTC.

This sequence joins TRBV7-8 and TRBJ1-5, with 7 bases identical to TRBD1. With V trimmed by 3 bases and J by 6 bases, 8 bases remained unmatched. From germline, CDR1 is SGHVS and CDR2 FQNEAQ. The CDR3 loop spans 15 amino acids. Here the CDR3 DNA reads TGTGCCAGCAGCTTCCGGGACAGATATACTCAGCCCCAGCATTTT. Amino acids: CASSFRDRYTQPQHF.

This clonotype was observed at least ten times. V and J are TRBV4-1 and TRBJ1-5; unclear D gene. The CDR3 is 15 amino acids. From germline, CDR1 is MGHRA and CDR2 YSYEKL. V was pared by 1 base and J by 2 bases, with 9 bases between. CDR3 nucleotides: TGCGCCAGCAGCCAAGGAGGGCAGGGCAATCAGCCCCAGCATTTT. Protein product: CASSQGGQGNQPQHF.

The sample holds many counts of this clonotype. The rearrangement links TRBV15 to TRBJ2-3; a possible D gene is TRBD1 (6 bases). V was pared by 5 bases and J by 1 base, with 13 bases between. The CDR3 sequence is 15 residues long. Germline-derived CDR1 and CDR2 are LNHNV and YYDKDF (reference sequence). This CDR3 is CATSSRGHGTDTQYF. The CDR3 DNA follows: TGTGCCACCAGCTCCAGGGGACATGGCACAGATACGCAGTATTTT. Full variable domain (remainder filled in from reference TRBV15 and TRBJ2-3): DAMVIQNPRYQVTQFGKPVTLSCSQTLNHNVMYWYQQKSSQAPKLLFHYYDKDFNNEADTPDNFQSRRPNTSFCFLDIRSPGLGDTAMYLCATSSRGHGTDTQYFGPGTRLTVL.

This clonotype occurred many times. V and J are TRBV28 and TRBJ1-1; TRBD1 aligns across 7 bases. Germline values: CDR1 MDHEN, CDR2 SYDVKM. Trimming at V came to 6 bases and at J to 6 bases, leaving 4 bases not matched to a gene. CDR3 length: 12 amino acids. CDR3 DNA sequence: TGTGCCAGCAGCCTCACAGGGGCTGAAGCTTTCTTT. Translating gives CASSLTGAEAFF.

This clonotype was seen repeatedly, ten times or more. This sequence joins TRBV7-9 and TRBJ2-2, with D unclear. Deletions cut 7 bases from V and 1 base from J, with 10 bases between. Germline CDR1 and CDR2: SEHNR and FQNEAQ (reference sequence). The length of the CDR3 is 14 residues. The CDR3: CASTPSGNTGELFF. The CDR3, as DNA: TGTGCCAGCACCCCTTCCGGGAACACCGGGGAGCTGTTTTTT.

This clonotype was detected only a few times. The chain combines TRBV6-2 or TRBV6-3 with TRBJ2-1, with D tentatively TRBD2 (6 bases). Germline assignment: CDR1 MNHEY and CDR2 SVGEGT. V lost 6 bases and J 8 bases, leaving 11 bases between the germline ends. CDR3 length equals 12 residues. CDR3 bases: TGTGCCAGCAGCACCTGGGAGGATGAGCAGTTCTTC. It translates to CASSTWEDEQFF.

Only a few counts were recorded for this clonotype. The chain carries TRBV29-1 and TRBJ1-1, with TRBD1 identical over 9 bases. V lost 7 bases to trimming and J lost 1 base; unmatched junction nucleotides: 4. This CDR3 contains 13 residues. From germline, CDR1 is SQVTM and CDR2 ANQGSEA. The CDR3 here is CSAVTGGNTEAFF. CDR3 nucleotides: TGCAGCGCAGTGACAGGGGGGAACACTGAAGCTTTCTTT.

This clonotype was picked up many times. The rearrangement links TRBV10-3 to TRBJ1-5; D remains unclear. V was pared by 4 bases and J by 0 bases, with 13 bases between. Germline V gives CDR1 ENHRY, CDR2 SYGVKD. The CDR3 has 16 amino acids. DNA of the CDR3: TGTGCCATCAGTGTATCGTATCTCCCTAGCAATCAGCCCCAGCATTTT. This sequence encodes CAISVSYLPSNQPQHF.

This clonotype was found a few times. The rearrangement uses TRBV18 and TRBJ2-5; D remains unclear. The V gene's germline CDR1 is KGHSH and CDR2 LQKENI. The CDR3 consists of 13 residues. V lost 4 bases and J lost 5, with 11 bases in between. This CDR3 reads CASSRFETETQYF. The DNA for the CDR3 is TGTGCCAGCTCACGCTTTGAAACGGAGACCCAGTACTTC. The full variable domain, in which reference TRBV18 and TRBJ2-5 provide the parts outside the CDR3, is NAGVMQNPRHLVRRRGQEARLRCSPMKGHSHVYWYRQLPEEGLKFMVYLQKENIIDESGMPKERFSAEFPKEGPSILRIQQVVRGDSAAYFCASSRFETETQYFGPGTRLLVL.

This clonotype was observed at least ten times. This chain links TRBV7-2 with TRBJ2-7, with TRBD2 matching over 9 bases. Germline values: CDR1 SGHTA, CDR2 FQGNSA. The CDR3 length is 15 residues. V trimming: 5 bases; J trimming: 4 bases; junction bases outside the gene matches: 9. The CDR3 nucleotides read TGTGCCAGCAGCCGACCGGGACTAGCAGAGTACGAGCAGTACTTC. Amino acids: CASSRPGLAEYEQYF.

The V and J genes are TRBV13 and TRBJ2-2; D is uncertain. Trimming shortened V by 0 bases and J by 4 bases, and 6 bases separated the two germline ends. This CDR3 is built from 14 residues. Germline assignment: CDR1 PRHDT and CDR2 FYEKMQ (reference sequence). This CDR3 is CASSLGTLTGELFF. The CDR3 DNA follows: TGTGCCAGCAGCTTAGGCACACTCACCGGGGAGCTGTTTTTT.

At least ten counts were recorded for this clonotype. The CDR3 spells CASSLSGDNSPLHF. In nucleotides, the CDR3 is TGTGCCAGCAGCTTATCGGGAGATAATTCACCCCTCCACTTT. The chain joins TRBV7-3 to TRBJ1-6; D not certain. Trimming removed 2 bases from V and 5 bases from J, with 7 bases in between. The germline gives CDR1 SGHTA, CDR2 FQGTGA. There are 14 residues in the CDR3.

This clonotype was counted only a few times. This chain joins TRBV2 and TRBJ2-7; 8 nucleotides line up with TRBD1. The V gene end was trimmed by 1 base and the J gene end by 4 bases; junction bases not matched to a gene: 3. This CDR3 comprises 14 residues. CDR1 is SNHLY, CDR2 FYNNEI, per germline. CDR3 in amino acids: CASSEGTGRYEQYF. DNA of the CDR3: TGTGCCAGCAGTGAAGGGACAGGGCGGTACGAGCAGTACTTC.

This clonotype was observed many times. The chain couples TRBV7-9 to TRBJ1-4; 10 bases are shared with TRBD1. The CDR3 sequence is 15 residues long. Looked up from germline, CDR1 is SEHNR and CDR2 is FQNEAQ (reference sequence). V was clipped by 5 bases and J by 7 bases; unmatched bases: 7. The CDR3 loop is CASSTSRTGGEKLFF. The CDR3 bases are TGTGCCAGCAGCACGTCGAGGACAGGGGGTGAAAAACTGTTTTTT.

This clonotype was recorded many times. This chain links TRBV28 with TRBJ2-7; D may be TRBD1 (6 bases). Trimming took off 5 bases at V and 1 base at J, with 12 bases between the two ends. Germline CDR1 MDHEN, CDR2 SYDVKM. This CDR3 spans 14 amino acids. CDR3 sequence (DNA): TGTGCCAGCAGTCCTGGACAGTTTTCCTACGAGCAGTACTTC. Its translation: CASSPGQFSYEQYF. Supplemented by reference TRBV28 and TRBJ2-7, the full variable domain reads DVKVTQSSRYLVKRTGEKVFLECVQDMDHENMFWYRQDPGLGLRLIYFSYDVKMKEKGDIPEGYSVSREKKERFSLILESASTNQTSMYLCASSPGQFSYEQYFGPGTRLTVT.

This clonotype was counted many times. The V call is TRBV7-3, the J call TRBJ2-3; D unresolved. V was pared by 5 bases and J by 5 bases, with 11 bases between. The CDR3 sequence is 13 residues long. Per the germline V gene, CDR1 is SGHTA and CDR2 is FQGTGA. The CDR3 loop is CASSPRARDTQYF. CDR3 in DNA: TGTGCCAGCAGCCCTAGAGCGAGAGATACGCAGTATTTT.

This clonotype has ten or more counts. The chain links TRBV4-2 to TRBJ2-1; no clear D gene. Trimming removed 3 bases at V and 7 bases at J, with 19 bases between. This CDR3 has 16 residues. Germline loops: CDR1 LGHNA, CDR2 YNFKEQ. The chain's CDR3 is CASSQALVTSRNEQFF. Written as DNA, the CDR3 is TGTGCCAGCAGCCAGGCCCTAGTGACCTCTCGGAATGAGCAGTTCTTC.

V and J are TRBV3-1 and TRBJ2-1, with D perhaps TRBD1 or TRBD2 (6 bases each). Trimming pared 5 bases from V and 9 bases from J, leaving 20 bases between. The germline V gene encodes CDR1 LGHDT and CDR2 YNNKEL (reference sequence). The CDR3 runs 15 residues. This CDR3 reads CASSSLGGSKLEQFF. CDR3 DNA: TGTGCCAGCAGCTCCCTAGGGGGGAGTAAGCTTGAGCAGTTCTTC.

The chain is built from TRBV12-3 or TRBV12-4 and TRBJ2-1; D unresolved. The CDR3 is 15 residues long. Trimming removed 1 base from V and 7 bases from J, with 14 bases in between. CDR3 amino acids: CASSLVLVRWNEQFF. DNA of the CDR3: TGTGCCAGCAGTTTAGTTCTCGTTAGGTGGAATGAGCAGTTCTTC.

This clonotype was recorded a few times. V gene TRBV6-4 combines with J gene TRBJ2-1; 10 bases line up with TRBD2. Germline V gives CDR1 MRHNA, CDR2 SNTAGT. This CDR3 has 15 amino acids. J gave up 6 bases and V 0 bases, and 2 bases lay outside the gene matches. The CDR3 nucleotides are TGTGCCAGCAGTGACTCGTCTAGCGGGAGCAATGAGCAGTTCTTC. Residues: CASSDSSSGSNEQFF.

This clonotype was observed many times. The chain has TRBV5-1 and TRBJ1-1; the D is unclear. V was trimmed by 0 bases and J by 0 bases, leaving 12 bases between them. The CDR3 sequence is 16 residues long. CDR1 and CDR2 (germline): SGHRS, YFSETQ. The CDR3 spells CASSLAFLPMNTEAFF. CDR3 nucleotides: TGCGCCAGCAGCTTGGCCTTCCTCCCCATGAACACTGAAGCTTTCTTT.

This clonotype appeared many times. The gene calls are TRBV20-1 and TRBJ2-3, with 8 nucleotides matching TRBD2. This CDR3 region has 15 residues. Per germline, CDR1 DFQATT and CDR2 SNEGSKA (reference sequence). V was clipped by 5 bases and J by 2 bases; unmatched bases: 9. The CDR3 bases are TGCAGTGCTGTAGTTAGCGGGGTCCCCACAGATACGCAGTATTTT. It specifies CSAVVSGVPTDTQYF.

In this sample, this clonotype turned up a few times. V gene TRBV4-2 combines with J gene TRBJ2-1; D remains ambiguous. Trimming shortened V by 0 bases and J by 7 bases, and 16 bases separated the two germline ends. Per germline, CDR1 LGHNA and CDR2 YNFKEQ. The CDR3 is 16 residues long. CDR3 bases: TGTGCCAGCAGCCAAGAAGTTGTAGTACCGAGGAATGAGCAGTTCTTC. Amino acids: CASSQEVVVPRNEQFF.

As to this clonotype: Mismatch with germline at one junction end may stem from a read error. The rearrangement uses TRBV9 and TRBJ2-2, with D unclear. Germline CDR1 is SGDLS and CDR2 is YYNGEE. CDR3 length: 14 amino acids. The CDR3 DNA is TGTACCAGCAACCCCGGGCCCGACACCGGGGAGCTGTTTTTT. Translating it yields CTSNPGPDTGELFF.

The chain couples TRBV7-9 to TRBJ2-7; TRBD1 aligns across 7 bases. Germline V gives CDR1 SEHNR, CDR2 FQNEAQ (reference sequence). Losses at the gene ends were 11 bases for V and 0 bases for J; bases not matched to a gene: 7. The CDR3 totals 13 residues. CDR3 in amino acids: CAGRQGDSYEQYF. The DNA of the CDR3 is TGTGCCGGTAGACAGGGCGACTCCTACGAGCAGTACTTC.

In the case of this clonotype: A much larger clone differs by one base, so this may be a read error. The chain couples TRBV19 to TRBJ2-1, with 9 nucleotides matching TRBD2. The CDR3 covers 16 residues. V shed 5 bases, J shed 5 bases, and the junction held 10 bases outside the gene matches. Germline V gene sequence: CDR1 LNHDA, CDR2 SQIVND (reference sequence). Here the CDR3 DNA reads TGTGCCAGTAGTTTGTTCCGCGGGAGGGCCAACAATGAGCAGTTCTTC. Translated, it gives CASSLFRGRANNEQFF.